The clone carrying this T cell receptor beta chain has just a few counts. The CDR3 has 14 residues. Per the germline V gene, CDR1 is MDHEN and CDR2 is SYDVKM. Trimming cost V 4 bases and J 5 bases, with 14 bases left between them. Some clones are missing from TCRdb's copy, which holds only in-frame ones; the method was immunoSEQ multiplex PCR. The sample lists about 90,000 clones, 81% occurring once. This sample was taken from a study of blood T cell repertoires in COVID-19. This TCR was sampled from a man older than 75 with active or convalescent COVID-19. The sample comprised peripheral blood. The chain uses TRBV28 and TRBJ1-1; unclear D gene. CDR3 loop: CASSSPAQRTEAFF. The CDR3 DNA follows: TGTGCCAGCAGTTCCCCGGCCCAGCGGACTGAAGCTTTCTTT.